Presented here are 9 T cell receptor beta chains from one specimen sequenced in a study of control samples from healthy donors and cancer patients. Method: immunoSEQ multiplex PCR; TCRdb's copy keeps in-frame clones and lacks some. The profile shows about 120,000 clones, just under 90% of them singletons. Sequenced: blood. Receptors originate from a man aged 25 to 45 in good health.

This chain uses TRBV7-8 with TRBJ2-3; possibly TRBD2 for D (7 bases). Germline V gene data show CDR1 as SGHVS and CDR2 as FQNEAQ. V was shortened by 1 base and J by 2 bases, with 16 bases between the two germline ends. This CDR3 spans 17 amino acids. Written as DNA, the CDR3 is TGTGCCAGCAGCTTAGTTGAGGGGGGGCTTGTCACAGATACGCAGTATTTT. Translation gives CASSLVEGGLVTDTQYF.

The chain's CDR3 is CASSDRLRHEQFF. As DNA, the CDR3 is TGCGCCAGCAGTGACAGGCTCAGGCATGAGCAGTTCTTC. The rearrangement joins TRBV10-1 to TRBJ2-1, with D uncertain. Germline CDR1 reads WNHNN; CDR2 reads SYGVQD (reference sequence). The CDR3 has 13 residues. Trimming pared 3 bases from V and 8 bases from J, leaving 11 bases between.

This chain joins TRBV7-6 and TRBJ1-6, with a tentative D call TRBD1 (6 bases). This CDR3 is built from 16 residues. Trimming took 1 base from V and 4 from J, leaving 11 bases between them. Germline V gives CDR1 SGHVS, CDR2 FNYEAQ. Written as DNA, the CDR3 is TGTGCCAGCAGCTTAGAAGCAGGGGAATATAATTCACCCCTCCACTTT. Encoded protein: CASSLEAGEYNSPLHF. Looking up the rest from reference TRBV7-6 and TRBJ1-6 gives the full variable domain: GAGVSQSPRYKVTKRGQDVALRCDPISGHVSLYWYRQALGQGPEFLTYFNYEAQQDKSGLPNDRFSAERPEGSISTLTIQRTEQRDSAMYRCASSLEAGEYNSPLHFGNGTRLTVT.

The sample holds a few counts of this clone. Other DNA sequences in the same sample also yield this CDR3. The J gene is TRBJ1-5, the V gene TRBV2; D may be TRBD1 (5 bases). Per the germline V gene, CDR1 is SNHLY and CDR2 is FYNNEI. CDR3 length: 13 amino acids. V lost 5 bases, J lost 1 base, and 6 bases lay in between. The CDR3 loop is CASSPGSNQPQHF. In nucleotides, the CDR3 is TGTGCCAGCAGTCCAGGGAGCAATCAGCCCCAGCATTTT.

The genes are TRBV11-2 and TRBJ1-3; 7 bases fit TRBD1. V lost 1 base to trimming and J lost 4 bases; unmatched junction nucleotides: 16. The CDR3 sequence is 19 residues long. Per germline, CDR1 SGHAT and CDR2 FQNNGV. The CDR3 nucleotides read TGTGCCAGCAGCTTAGCCAGGGCAGGGGGAGGACGGATCGGAAACACCATATATTTT. Translated: CASSLARAGGGRIGNTIYF.

In its sample, this clone was seen a few times. The chain links TRBV7-3 to TRBJ1-6; D gene ambiguous. Germline lookup yields CDR1 SGHTA and CDR2 FQGTGA. The CDR3 contains 12 residues. V was pared by 6 bases and J by 7 bases, with 7 bases between. The CDR3: CASSSTNSPLHF. The CDR3 region has the DNA TGTGCCAGCAGTTCTACAAATTCACCCCTCCACTTT.

The V gene is TRBV12-3 or TRBV12-4, the J gene TRBJ1-1; the D is unclear. The CDR3 has 13 amino acids. Deletions cut 2 bases from V and 1 base from J, with 5 bases between. As DNA, the CDR3 is TGTGCCAGCAGTTTAAAGAGGAACACTGAAGCTTTCTTT. The encoded protein is CASSLKRNTEAFF.

This sequence joins TRBV12-3 or TRBV12-4 and TRBJ1-5; D is unclear. The V end lost 2 bases, the J end lost 4 bases, and 6 bases lay between the germline ends. The CDR3 length is 13 residues. The CDR3 spells CASSLIGNQPQHF. CDR3 DNA sequence: TGTGCCAGCAGTTTAATAGGGAATCAGCCCCAGCATTTT.

This clone was seen a handful of times. The CDR3 reads CASSQDQARGSGGGNEQFF. For the CDR3, the DNA is TGCGCCAGCAGCCAAGATCAAGCCCGCGGGAGCGGGGGGGGAAATGAGCAGTTCTTC. The J gene is TRBJ2-1, the V gene TRBV4-1, with 10 nucleotides matching TRBD2. Per germline, CDR1 MGHRA and CDR2 YSYEKL. This CDR3 contains 19 residues. With 0 bases clipped from V and 7 bases from J, the junction kept 15 bases outside the gene matches.